This T cell receptor beta chain was identified in a study of cytomegalovirus exposure and HLA in healthy donors (dated by TCRdb to the late 2010s). Regarding the complete study: An earlier analysis of some 550 of the donors reported 250 to 300 Gb of sequence data and roughly 100 million unique TCR beta sequences from 150 million to 200 million T cells. About 300 gigabases of sequencing data and tens of millions of unique TCR sequences made up an early release that covered roughly 670 HLA-typed donors. Among the roughly 400 genotyped donors, around 81% belonged to the genetic ancestry cluster associated with self-reported Caucasian donors. The study was designed to test whether signatures of past pathogen exposure could be identified by cataloging public T cell receptors. The T cell repertoires of under 750 subjects were profiled by immunosequencing and related to cytomegalovirus serostatus. Besides the first cohort of roughly 640 subjects, a separate validation cohort made up of over a hundred different subjects was used. To predict cytomegalovirus infection status, the study combined high-throughput TCR immunosequencing, statistical association of individual TCRs with disease status, and machine learning. A later analysis re-analyzed previously published TCR beta repertoires from roughly 690 donors and added high-resolution HLA genotyping to study TCR occurrence patterns. In the later analysis, no new phenotypic data were used to find candidate immune exposures; instead, reliance was placed on TCR beta sequences and their occurrence across donors. An earlier analysis of fewer than 700 of the donors applied high-throughput TCR beta sequencing to assess whether each TCR beta V gene segment acted as functional or pseudogenic. Donor age, sex, ethnicity and CMV serostatus were collected together with the repertoire data. In a later genetic analysis, genome-wide SNP genotypes for about 55% of the roughly 700 donors were used, and that subset was treated as a discovery cohort. Every repertoire in the discovery cohort had been generated on one and the same sequencing platform. Class I and class II HLA loci were covered by the typing at four-digit resolution. The number of donors typed differed by locus, with roughly 620-630 for A, B, C, DRB1 and DQB1, roughly 520 for DQA1, 606 for DPA1, and some 470 for DPB1. Five DR-DQ haplotypes were handled as single units for association and clustering because linkage in the cohort was strong. On average, 235,054 unique TCR beta nucleotide sequences were sequenced per donor among a few hundred genotyped donors of the cohort, with around 19% of those sequences being non-productive. Beyond this particular receptor, the publication reports: Specific HLA alleles were associated with some 15,000 TCR beta sequences at a false discovery rate of 0.05 in a later analysis. Only TCR beta chains were sequenced in this cohort, and the absence of alpha or paired-chain data limited detectable features. Correlated functional status among segregating V segments might reflect linkage disequilibrium, but an unknown experimental factor could not be ruled out. In a later analysis, HLA-associated TCR beta chains showed more clonal expansion and lower generation probabilities than non-associated chains that were equally common. The classifier was reported to diagnose cytomegalovirus status with high specificity and sensitivity in both the original and validation cohorts. Immune exposure information for the cohort was limited to CMV serostatus. The study gave a list of under 200 TCR beta chains associated with cytomegalovirus. In a later analysis, most CMV-associated TCR beta chains were found to appear HLA-restricted, with HLA associations seemingly driven largely by CMV exposure. Several of the top co-occurrence clusters appeared to be linked to parvovirus B19, influenza, CMV and Epstein-Barr virus, according to a later analysis. A further reported finding was that TCR beta sequences accurately predicted the HLA-A and HLA-B alleles for most subjects in the first cohort. According to the authors, the approach could potentially be generalized to other disease states and immunological phenotypes. A later analysis found that TCR association rates varied across HLA loci, with DRB1 alleles showing the most associated TCRs and HLA-C alleles the fewest. Across donors, most TCR sequences were observed very rarely, whereas some public TCRs were present in many individuals. HLA typing was unavailable for some donors at each locus, so association tests used only the typed subset. Sequencing depth was assumed to be roughly uniform across donors in the presence/absence analyses, though that assumption may not hold. Broadly in line with IMGT annotations, most TCR beta V segments showed up in productive rearrangements about 87% or about 30% of the time in an earlier analysis of several hundred of the donors. Compared with the 666-donor mean, donors in an Asian-associated ancestry cluster had fewer N-insertions in productive TCRs, according to a later genetic analysis. The sequencing pipeline was judged likely to have produced a cluster of highly shared sequence variants as a technical artifact. Roughly 17 rarely observed V segments, including chromosome 9 orphons, were excluded from the earlier analysis of about 600 of the donors because counts were too low. An association between a missense DCLRE1C variant and V-gene and J-gene trimming of TCR beta chains was found in a later genetic analysis and replicated in an independent cohort. Three of the identified cytomegalovirus-associated TCR beta chains were confirmed in vitro to be specific for cytomegalovirus antigens. Because the 87-base-pair reads could not distinguish some IMGT-functional V segments, including TRBV6-2 and TRBV6-3, those segments were excluded. Assigning TCR associations to individual alleles was difficult when HLA alleles, especially DR and DQ, strongly co-occurred.

Preparation of the library involved the immunoSEQ multiplex PCR assay. The multiplex PCR relied on a mix of 60 forward primers for TCR Vbeta segments and 13 reverse primers for TCR Jbeta segments. The CDR3 region of rearranged TCR beta genes was amplified from genomic DNA by a multiplex PCR assay. The amplified TCR beta libraries were sequenced on the Illumina HiSeq System as 87-base-pair reads. On the study's bioinformatics: Across the 700 or so repertoires, a later analysis counted 80 million or so unique TCR beta chains, 9.5 million to 12 million of which were shared by at least two donors. A nearest-neighbor algorithm error-corrected the raw reads and collapsed the reads into unique sequences, merging closely related sequences to remove PCR and sequencing errors. V, D and J gene segments were assigned by aligning CDR3 sequences to IMGT reference sequences. For a sequence to be retained, a match of at least six nucleotides to both a V gene segment and a J gene segment was required. A rearrangement was called productive if the CDR3 had no stop codons and remained in frame with V and J, and every other rearrangement was called non-productive. CDR3 was defined by IMGT convention, running from the second conserved V-encoded cysteine to the conserved J-encoded phenylalanine. The earlier analysis of about 530 of the donors excluded any sequence lacking an unambiguous match to a single V gene segment. An earlier analysis of 587 of the donors classified V segments as functional when productive rearrangements were above 56.7% and as segregating when the standard deviation between donors was above 5%. A statistical classification framework was built to diagnose cytomegalovirus status from the catalog of TCR beta chain sequences. V and J gene assignment, in a later analysis, came from comparing TCR nucleotide sequences with IMGT/GENE-DB human TR gene sequences. Using the TCRdist pipeline, a later analysis assigned CDR3 sequences along with most-parsimonious VDJ recombination scenarios. In a later analysis, each TCR beta chain was defined by its CDR3 amino acid sequence together with its V-gene family, and reads without a unique V-gene family were excluded. A later analysis removed nearly 600 highly shared, low-generation-probability nucleotide sequences to deal with suspected cross-contamination and a sequencing artifact. For each public chain, a later analysis derived a clonal expansion index from normalized ranks of inferred template counts within each repertoire. A later analysis computed generation probabilities with a VDJ recombination model fitted to out-of-frame rearrangements, and checked the results against IGoR. A later analysis scored TCR-TCR, TCR-HLA and TCR-CMV co-occurrence with hypergeometric tests, applying a repertoire-size bias correction to TCR pairs. To estimate false discovery rates, a later analysis permuted the HLA or CMV assignments 20 times. In a later analysis, co-occurring TCRs were grouped using DBSCAN, and TCRdist sequence similarity was added for clustering within HLA-allele-positive subsets. Repertoires with fewer than 30,000 or more than 120,000 public chains were left out of co-occurrence clustering, as were a handful of repertoires with anomalous nucleotide sharing. TCRdb mirrors the immuneACCESS table, restricted to in-frame sequences. Some clones are absent from its copies; in checked studies, under half trace to an unresolved V gene, and the reason for the others is unknown. The DNA gave D and trimming, while V, J and clone size come from that table. The sample data list 85,000 to 100,000 clones, and about 76% of these were observed just once. The biggest ten clones account for roughly 8.4% of the sample.

The cohort comprised some 700 healthy bone marrow donors. Cohort members were all nominally healthy when sampled, although unrecorded immune exposures were likely present. CMV serostatus was positive for around 310 and negative for about 50% of the roughly 700 cohort members, and was not recorded for this donor. Every donor gave a peripheral blood sample, and the peripheral blood mononuclear cells from that sample were used for TCR beta sequencing. The Qiagen DNeasy Blood Extraction Kit was used to extract genomic DNA from the blood cell samples. Per the germline V gene (reference sequence), MNHEY is the CDR1 and SMNVEV is the CDR2. The CDR3 measures 13 amino acids from cysteine to phenylalanine. The kept DNA is CDR3 alone, 39 bases in frame from the first base. The V end loses 3 bases and the J end loses 5 bases, and a stretch of 10 bases separates them. As to this clone: The specificity of this receptor is unknown. The input lacks base qualities; no much larger clone sits a single base away.

The material sequenced was PBMCs. The receptor was derived from a human donor in good health. Recombination joined TRBV27 with TRBJ1-1; there is no confident call for the D gene. The sequence in DNA is TGTGCCAGCAGTTTGGTCCGACAAACTGAAGCTTTCTTT. Translation gives CASSLVRQTEAFF.